Described below is a single T cell receptor beta chain sequence and its context. The antigen is unknown. The length of the CDR3 is 11 residues. The germline V and J ends were trimmed by 5 bases and 8 bases, with 10 bases remaining between them. CDR1 DFQATT and CDR2 SNEGSKA come from the germline V gene (reference sequence). The PCR ran on 60 Vbeta and 13 Jbeta primers. Profiled with immunoSEQ multiplex PCR; TCRdb holds only in-frame clones, not every one. This table has approximately 190,000 clones, roughly 80% appearing once. The entry originates in a study of cytomegalovirus exposure and HLA in healthy donors. Notes on the study in general: For presence/absence analyses, sequencing depth was assumed to be roughly uniform across donors. Later analysis reportedly placed an Asian-associated ancestry cluster below the roughly 680-donor mean in N-insertions. Rarity held for most TCR sequences, but there were some public TCRs that occurred in many donors.

Donors were ostensibly healthy at sampling, although undocumented immune exposures were probable. The gene calls are TRBV20-1 and TRBJ2-1; D is perhaps TRBD2 (5 bases). This receptor was taken from a man in his fifties in good health and CMV-seronegative. The sequencing input was PBMCs. CDR3 in amino acids: CSASPRDEQFF. As DNA, the CDR3 is TGCAGTGCTTCCCCGAGGGATGAGCAGTTCTTC.